This record looks at one T cell receptor beta chain sequence and its context. Its antigen is still unknown. This entry is derived from a study of OX40 agonist ivuxolimab in advanced cancers. Study-level information: Ivuxolimab was administered intravenously to patients at 0.01 to 10 mg/kg every 2 weeks. Points from the study as a whole: CD8+ T cells averaged more expanded clones than CD4+. The authors did not determine the antigen specificity of the expanded peripheral T cells.

Produced via immunoSEQ multiplex PCR; TCRdb's table is partial and in-frame only. This repertoire shows tens of thousands of clones, 88% found once; its top ten account for over 8.5%. The CDR3 loop spans 12 amino acids. CDR1 is MDHEN and CDR2 is SYDVKM in the germline V gene. V was trimmed by 6 bases and J by 6 bases, leaving 11 bases between them. The sequencing used CD4+ or CD8+ T cells sorted from blood, collected in a trial of the OX40 agonist ivuxolimab. The TCR originated in an adult with an advanced solid tumor such as melanoma, head and neck, liver or kidney cancer. The J gene is TRBJ1-1, the V gene TRBV28; TRBD1 might be the D (5 bases). DNA of the CDR3: TGTGCCAGCAGCCCAGGGTCTCCTGAAGCTTTCTTT. Translation: CASSPGSPEAFF. Full variable domain (rest looked up from reference TRBV28 and TRBJ1-1): DVKVTQSSRYLVKRTGEKVFLECVQDMDHENMFWYRQDPGLGLRLIYFSYDVKMKEKGDIPEGYSVSREKKERFSLILESASTNQTSMYLCASSPGSPEAFFGQGTRLTVV.